This TCR beta chain was sequenced during a study of T cell responses to AZD1222 COVID-19 vaccine. Across the study: Whether given at about 4 or about 12 weeks, second doses were pooled. General study points: Vaccine-associated CD4 TCRs ranged over spike, dominating at 160-218 and 743-854. Donors in the cohort were predominantly white British and more often female, and clonal diversity was possibly underestimated.

Trimming shortened V by 2 bases and J by 8 bases, and 12 bases separated the two germline ends. Germline V gives CDR1 MNHEY, CDR2 SVGEGT. The length of the CDR3 is 13 residues. For this clone: Its antigen remains unknown.

Generated by immunoSEQ multiplex PCR, the TCRdb table keeps only in-frame clones and is missing some. The sample consists of approximately 90,000 clones, around 85% of them appearing once. This TCR was sampled from an adult in good health. Sample: peripheral blood, taken on day 0 of AZD1222 vaccination. J is TRBJ1-2 and V is TRBV6-2 or TRBV6-3, with D uncertain. The CDR3 spells CASSYRGSLGYTF. The CDR3 nucleotides are TGTGCCAGCAGTTACCGCGGGAGCTTAGGCTACACCTTC.